Listed here is a single T cell receptor beta chain. Its antigen is unidentified. This record comes from a study of a mutant IDH1 vaccine in newly diagnosed glioma. Across the study: Of treated patients, around 60% were men and about 40% women, averaging roughly 42 years. Previous care, which was radiotherapy, temozolomide, or both, most often involved both. Study-level results: Pseudoprogression seemed unlinked to shifts in top peripheral T cell clonotypes.

Profiling relied on immunoSEQ multiplex PCR, and the TCRdb table lists in-frame clones only, not all of them. The repertoire holds 110,000 or so clones, with 85% to 90% as singletons. The V and J ends lost 4 bases and 2 bases respectively, with 12 bases between them. From germline, CDR1 is SGHRS and CDR2 YFSETQ. The CDR3 totals 14 residues. As to time point: week 11, during vaccination. Each dose of the vaccine consisted of 300 ug of mutant IDH1 20-mer peptide, with topical imiquimod. The sequencing used PBMCs, collected from a glioma patient whose treatment included an IDH1 peptide vaccine. This TCR derives from a woman between 45 and 65 years old with glioma. The rearrangement links TRBV5-1 to TRBJ2-5, with D possibly matching TRBD1 (6 bases). CDR3 DNA: TGCGCCAGCAGCCGGCAGGACAGTCAAGAGACCCAGTACTTC. This codes for CASSRQDSQETQYF.